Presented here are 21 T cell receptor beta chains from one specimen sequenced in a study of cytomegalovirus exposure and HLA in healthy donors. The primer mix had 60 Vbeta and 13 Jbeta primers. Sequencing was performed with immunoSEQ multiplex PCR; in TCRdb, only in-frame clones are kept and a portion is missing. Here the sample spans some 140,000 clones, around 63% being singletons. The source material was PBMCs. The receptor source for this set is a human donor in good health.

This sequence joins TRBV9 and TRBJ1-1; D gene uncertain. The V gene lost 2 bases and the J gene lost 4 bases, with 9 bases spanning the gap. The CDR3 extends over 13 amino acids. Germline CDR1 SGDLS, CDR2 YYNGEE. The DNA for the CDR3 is TGTGCCAGCAGCGTGCCGGGGAGCACTGAAGCTTTCTTT. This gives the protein CASSVPGSTEAFF.

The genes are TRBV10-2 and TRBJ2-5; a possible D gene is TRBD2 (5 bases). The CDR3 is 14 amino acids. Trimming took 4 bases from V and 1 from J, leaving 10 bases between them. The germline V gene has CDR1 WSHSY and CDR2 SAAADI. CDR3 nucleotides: TGCGCCAGCAGTGGGGTCAGCGGCCAAGAGACCCAGTACTTC. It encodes CASSGVSGQETQYF.

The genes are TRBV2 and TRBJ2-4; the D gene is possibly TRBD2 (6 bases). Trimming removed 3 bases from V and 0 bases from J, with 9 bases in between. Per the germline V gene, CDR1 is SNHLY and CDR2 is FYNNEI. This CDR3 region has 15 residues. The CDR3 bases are TGTGCCAGCAGTGAGCGGGGCTTAGCCAAAAACATTCAGTACTTC. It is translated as CASSERGLAKNIQYF.

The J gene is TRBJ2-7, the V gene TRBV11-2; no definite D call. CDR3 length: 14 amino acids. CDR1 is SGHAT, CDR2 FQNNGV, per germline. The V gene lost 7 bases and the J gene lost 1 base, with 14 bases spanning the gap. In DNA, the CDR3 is TGTGCCAGCACTCCGCTCCGCGGTTCCTACGAGCAGTACTTC. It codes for CASTPLRGSYEQYF.

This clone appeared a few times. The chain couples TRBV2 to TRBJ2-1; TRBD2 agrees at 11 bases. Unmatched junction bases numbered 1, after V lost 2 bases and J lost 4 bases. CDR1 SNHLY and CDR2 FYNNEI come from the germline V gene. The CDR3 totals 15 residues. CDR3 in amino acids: CASSETSGRYNEQFF. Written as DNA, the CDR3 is TGTGCCAGCAGTGAAACTAGCGGGAGATACAATGAGCAGTTCTTC.

The chain's CDR3 is CASSSGQGNTIYF. The CDR3 DNA follows: TGTGCCAGCAGCTCGGGACAGGGAAACACCATATATTTT. The V call is TRBV11-2, the J call TRBJ1-3, with 7 bases identical to TRBD1. This CDR3 region has 13 residues. V shed 4 bases and J 4 bases; nucleotides not matched to a gene: 1. Germline assignment: CDR1 SGHAT and CDR2 FQNNGV.

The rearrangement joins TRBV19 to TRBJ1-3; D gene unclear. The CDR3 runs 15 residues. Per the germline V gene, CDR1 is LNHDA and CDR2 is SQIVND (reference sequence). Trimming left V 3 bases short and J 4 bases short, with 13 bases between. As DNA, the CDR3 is TGTGCCAGTAGTATTTCCACGAGAATCGGAAACACCATATATTTT. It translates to CASSISTRIGNTIYF.

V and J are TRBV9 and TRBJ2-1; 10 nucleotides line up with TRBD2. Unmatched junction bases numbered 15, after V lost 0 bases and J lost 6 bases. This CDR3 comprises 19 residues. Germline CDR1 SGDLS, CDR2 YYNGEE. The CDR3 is CASSVGRGPSGGMSNEQFF. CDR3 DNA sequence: TGTGCCAGCAGCGTAGGACGGGGGCCTAGCGGGGGCATGAGCAATGAGCAGTTCTTC.

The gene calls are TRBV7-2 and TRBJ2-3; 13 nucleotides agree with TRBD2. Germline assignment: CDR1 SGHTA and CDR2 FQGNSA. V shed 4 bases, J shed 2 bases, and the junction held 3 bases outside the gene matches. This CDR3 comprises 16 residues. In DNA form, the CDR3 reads TGTGCCAGCAGCTCAGGGACTAGCGGGAACACAGATACGCAGTATTTT. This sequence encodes CASSSGTSGNTDTQYF.

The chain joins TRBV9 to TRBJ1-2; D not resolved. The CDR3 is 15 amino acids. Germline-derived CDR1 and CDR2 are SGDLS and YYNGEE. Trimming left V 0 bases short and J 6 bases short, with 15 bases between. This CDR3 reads CASSVATRRPNGYTF. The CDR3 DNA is TGTGCCAGCAGCGTAGCAACTAGGCGACCAAATGGCTACACCTTC.

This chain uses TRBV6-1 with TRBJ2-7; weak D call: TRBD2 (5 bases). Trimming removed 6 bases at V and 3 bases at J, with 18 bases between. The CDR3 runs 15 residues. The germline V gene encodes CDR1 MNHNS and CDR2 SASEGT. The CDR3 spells CASRLTRALGYEQYF. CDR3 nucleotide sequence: TGTGCCAGCAGGCTAACGCGGGCTTTAGGCTACGAGCAGTACTTC.

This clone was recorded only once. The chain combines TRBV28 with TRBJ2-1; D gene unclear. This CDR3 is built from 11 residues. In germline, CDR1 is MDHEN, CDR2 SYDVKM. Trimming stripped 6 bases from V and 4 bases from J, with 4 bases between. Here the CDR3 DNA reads TGTGCCAGCAGACGGTACAATGAGCAGTTCTTC. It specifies CASRRYNEQFF.

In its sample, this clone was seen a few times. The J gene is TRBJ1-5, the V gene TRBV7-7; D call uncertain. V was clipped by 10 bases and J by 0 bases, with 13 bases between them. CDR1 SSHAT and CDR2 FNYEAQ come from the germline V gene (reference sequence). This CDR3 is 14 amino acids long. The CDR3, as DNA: TGTGCCAATACACCAGAAAATAGCAATCAGCCCCAGCATTTT. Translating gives CANTPENSNQPQHF.

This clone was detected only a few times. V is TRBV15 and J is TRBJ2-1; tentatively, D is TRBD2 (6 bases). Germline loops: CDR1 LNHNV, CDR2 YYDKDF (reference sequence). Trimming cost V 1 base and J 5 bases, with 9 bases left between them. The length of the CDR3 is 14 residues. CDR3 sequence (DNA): TGTGCCACCAGCAGAGGGCGGGAAAACAATGAGCAGTTCTTC. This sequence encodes CATSRGRENNEQFF.

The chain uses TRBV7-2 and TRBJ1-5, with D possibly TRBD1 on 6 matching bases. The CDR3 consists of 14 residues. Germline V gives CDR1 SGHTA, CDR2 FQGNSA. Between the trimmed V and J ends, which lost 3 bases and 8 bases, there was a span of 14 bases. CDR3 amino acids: CASSFAGDTEPQHF. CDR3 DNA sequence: TGTGCCAGCAGCTTTGCAGGGGATACGGAGCCCCAGCATTTT.

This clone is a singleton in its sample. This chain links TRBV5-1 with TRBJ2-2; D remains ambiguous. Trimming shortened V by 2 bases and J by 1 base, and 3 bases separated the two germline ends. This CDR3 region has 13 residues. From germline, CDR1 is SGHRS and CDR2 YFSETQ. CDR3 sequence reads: CASSFGNTGELFF. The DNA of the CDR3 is TGCGCCAGCAGCTTCGGGAACACCGGGGAGCTGTTTTTT.

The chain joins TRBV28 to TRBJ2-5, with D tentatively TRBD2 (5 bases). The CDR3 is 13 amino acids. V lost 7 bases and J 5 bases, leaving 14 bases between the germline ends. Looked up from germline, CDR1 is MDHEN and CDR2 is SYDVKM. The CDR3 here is CASNQDFQETQYF. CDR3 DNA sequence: TGTGCCAGCAACCAGGACTTTCAGGAGACCCAGTACTTC.

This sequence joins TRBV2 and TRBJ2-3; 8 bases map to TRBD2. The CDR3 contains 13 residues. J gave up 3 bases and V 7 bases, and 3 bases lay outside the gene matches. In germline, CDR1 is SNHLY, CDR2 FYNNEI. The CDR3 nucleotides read TGTGCCAGCAATCCGGGAGGGACAGATACGCAGTATTTT. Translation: CASNPGGTDTQYF.

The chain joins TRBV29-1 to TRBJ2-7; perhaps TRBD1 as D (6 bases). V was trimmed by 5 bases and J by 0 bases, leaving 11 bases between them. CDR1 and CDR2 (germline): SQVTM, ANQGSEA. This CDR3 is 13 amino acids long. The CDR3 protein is CSVLTGISYEQYF. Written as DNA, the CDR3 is TGCAGCGTTCTAACAGGGATCTCCTACGAGCAGTACTTC.

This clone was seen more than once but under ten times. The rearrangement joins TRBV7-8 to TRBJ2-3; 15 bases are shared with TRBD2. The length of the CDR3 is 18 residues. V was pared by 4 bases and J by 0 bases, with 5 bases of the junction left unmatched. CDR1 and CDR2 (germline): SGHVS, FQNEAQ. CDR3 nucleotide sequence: TGTGCCAGCAGCTCCTCGGGACTAGCGGGAGGTAGCACAGATACGCAGTATTTT. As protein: CASSSSGLAGGSTDTQYF.

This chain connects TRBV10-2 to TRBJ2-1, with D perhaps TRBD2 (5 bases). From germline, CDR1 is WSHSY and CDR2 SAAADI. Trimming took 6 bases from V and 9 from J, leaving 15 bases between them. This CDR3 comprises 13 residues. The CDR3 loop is CASRGLAGGEQFF. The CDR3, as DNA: TGCGCCAGCAGAGGGCTAGCCGGTGGTGAGCAGTTCTTC.